This TCR beta chain was retrieved from a study of cytomegalovirus exposure and HLA in healthy donors (dated by TCRdb to about 2017). At the level of the whole study: An earlier analysis of some 600 of the donors reported 276 Gb of sequence data and 95 million to 140 million unique TCR beta sequences obtained from some 200 million T cells. Both class I and class II loci were covered by HLA typing, at four-digit resolution. In a later genetic analysis, genome-wide SNP genotypes for about three fifths of the roughly 670 donors were used, and that subset was treated as a discovery cohort. The T cell repertoires of 666 subjects were profiled by immunosequencing and related to cytomegalovirus serostatus. Donor age, sex, ethnicity and CMV serostatus were compiled alongside the repertoire data. Several DR-DQ haplotypes were handled as single units for association and clustering because linkage in the cohort was strong. Approximately 300 gigabases of sequencing data and 70 million to 100 million unique TCR sequences were included in an early release covering roughly 700 HLA-typed donors. To predict cytomegalovirus infection status, the study brought together high-throughput TCR immunosequencing, statistical association of individual TCRs with disease status, and machine learning. The study was designed to test whether signatures of past pathogen exposure could be identified by cataloging public T cell receptors. An earlier analysis of a few hundred of the donors applied high-throughput TCR beta sequencing to assess whether each TCR beta V gene segment acted as functional or pseudogenic. Of the approximately 400 genotyped donors, over 80% were placed in the genetic ancestry cluster associated with self-reported Caucasian donors. Besides the first cohort of approximately 670 subjects, a separate validation cohort made up of around 120 different subjects was used. All discovery cohort repertoires had been generated on a single sequencing platform. In a later analysis, previously published TCR beta repertoires from about 640 donors were re-analyzed and high-resolution HLA genotyping was added so that TCR occurrence patterns could be studied. Typing coverage differed by locus: A, B, C, DRB1 and DQB1 were typed in roughly 629-640 donors, DQA1 in 500 to 550, DPA1 in 600 to 610, and DPB1 in 450 to 480. Among about 360 genotyped donors of the cohort, an average of 235,054 unique TCR beta nucleotide sequences were sequenced per donor, 15% to 20% of them non-productive. In the later analysis, no new phenotypic data were used to find candidate immune exposures; instead, reliance was placed on TCR beta sequences and their occurrence across donors.

For this clone: The clone's antigen remains unknown. No quality values exist for individual bases; no much larger clone is one base distant.

Libraries were built with the immunoSEQ multiplex PCR assay. The multiplex PCR relied on a mix of 60 forward primers for TCR Vbeta segments and 13 reverse primers for TCR Jbeta segments. The CDR3 region of rearranged TCR beta genes was amplified from genomic DNA by a multiplex PCR assay. Amplified TCR beta libraries were sequenced as 87-base-pair reads on the Illumina HiSeq System. The authors processed their data as follows. A later analysis tallied around 80 million unique TCR beta chains across the approximately 670 repertoires, and about 10 million of those chains were shared by two or more donors. To remove PCR and sequencing errors, raw reads were error-corrected and collapsed into unique sequences using a nearest-neighbor algorithm that merged closely related sequences. To assign V, D and J gene segments, CDR3 sequences were aligned to IMGT reference sequences. For a sequence to be retained, at least a six-nucleotide match to both a V gene segment and a J gene segment was required. Rearrangements were called productive when the CDR3 lacked stop codons and stayed in frame with V and J; all others were non-productive. Following IMGT convention, CDR3 was defined as the stretch from the second conserved V-encoded cysteine up to the conserved J-encoded phenylalanine. The earlier analysis of fewer than 750 of the donors excluded sequences that lacked an unambiguous match to a single V gene segment. An earlier analysis of several hundred of the donors called V segments functional above 56.7% productive rearrangements and segregating when the between-donor standard deviation exceeded 5%. To diagnose cytomegalovirus status from the catalog of TCR beta chain sequences, a statistical classification framework was built. In a later analysis, TCR nucleotide sequences were compared against IMGT/GENE-DB human TR gene sequences so that V and J genes could be assigned. Using the TCRdist pipeline, a later analysis assigned CDR3 sequences along with most-parsimonious VDJ recombination scenarios. In a later analysis, each TCR beta chain was defined by its CDR3 amino acid sequence together with its V-gene family, and reads without a unique V-gene family were excluded. In a later analysis, approximately 640 highly shared, low-generation-probability nucleotide sequences were removed to address suspected cross-contamination and a sequencing artifact. A later analysis calculated a clonal expansion index for each public chain from normalized within-repertoire ranks of inferred template counts. In a later analysis, generation probabilities were computed using a VDJ recombination model fitted to out-of-frame rearrangements, and the results were checked against IGoR. A later analysis scored TCR-TCR, TCR-HLA and TCR-CMV co-occurrence with hypergeometric tests, applying a repertoire-size bias correction to TCR pairs. In a later analysis, false discovery rates were estimated by permuting HLA or CMV assignments 20 times. In a later analysis, co-occurring TCRs were grouped using DBSCAN, and TCRdist sequence similarity was added for clustering within HLA-allele-positive subsets. For co-occurrence clustering, repertoires with fewer than 30,000 or more than 120,000 public chains were excluded, along with roughly 5 repertoires with anomalous nucleotide sharing. Drawn from immuneACCESS, this table holds only the in-frame rearrangements with V and J called that TCRdb kept. Clones are partly lost; checked studies trace under half to an unresolved V gene and leave the rest unexplained. V and J calls and clone size follow that table, whereas D and trimming were derived from the DNA. The sample has roughly 120,000 clones on record, approximately 78% of them singletons. Nearly 8.5% of the sample is in the top ten clones.

The cohort consisted of approximately 690 healthy bone marrow donors. At the time of sampling, every cohort member was nominally healthy, though immune exposures that went unrecorded were likely present. The donor was CMV seropositive and was included in the group of about 290 seropositive cohort members. A peripheral blood sample was provided by each donor, and peripheral blood mononuclear cells were used for TCR beta sequencing. The Qiagen DNeasy Blood Extraction Kit was used to extract genomic DNA from the blood cell samples. The germline V gene (reference sequence) sets CDR1 to PRHDT and CDR2 to FYEKMQ. Inclusive of the bounding cysteine and phenylalanine, the CDR3 is 14 residues long. Here the CDR3 DNA is all that survives: 42 bases in frame from base 1. Ends trimmed: V by 5 bases, J by 6 bases; bases unmatched to a gene: 8. The paper as a whole reports these results and caveats: According to a later analysis, most CMV-associated TCR beta chains appeared to be HLA-restricted, and the HLA associations seemed to be driven largely by CMV exposure. Several of the top co-occurrence clusters appeared to be linked to parvovirus B19, influenza, CMV and Epstein-Barr virus, according to a later analysis. In a later genetic analysis, fewer N-insertions in productive TCRs were reported among donors in an Asian-associated ancestry cluster than the approximately 670-donor mean. Assigning TCR associations to individual alleles was difficult when HLA alleles, especially DR and DQ, strongly co-occurred. The study gave a list of about 170 TCR beta chains associated with cytomegalovirus. Because counts were too low, seventeen rarely observed V segments, including chromosome 9 orphons, were excluded from the earlier analysis of several hundred of the donors. In both the original and validation cohorts, the classifier was reported to diagnose cytomegalovirus status with high specificity and sensitivity. At a false discovery rate of 0.05, a later analysis linked under 20,000 TCR beta sequences to specific HLA alleles. In an earlier analysis of some 500 of the donors, most TCR beta V segments appeared in productive rearrangements about 87% or about 30% of the time, broadly matching IMGT annotations. It was suggested by the authors that the approach could potentially be generalized to other disease states and immunological phenotypes. Linkage disequilibrium might explain the correlated functional status among segregating V segments, but an unknown experimental factor could not be excluded. Compared with equally common non-associated chains, HLA-associated TCR beta chains in a later analysis were more clonally expanded and had lower generation probabilities. A later analysis found that TCR association rates varied across HLA loci, with DRB1 alleles showing the most associated TCRs and HLA-C alleles the fewest. A group of highly shared sequence variants was considered likely to be a technical artifact of the sequencing pipeline. A further reported finding was that TCR beta sequences accurately predicted the HLA-A and HLA-B alleles for most subjects in the first cohort. A later genetic analysis associated a missense DCLRE1C variant with V-gene and J-gene trimming of TCR beta chains, and an independent cohort replicated the association. In vitro tests confirmed that a few of the cytomegalovirus-associated TCR beta chains recognize cytomegalovirus antigens. While some public TCRs were present in many individuals, most TCR sequences turned up only very rarely across donors. The cohort was sequenced for TCR beta chains only, and without alpha or paired-chain data the features that could be detected were limited. Some IMGT-functional V segments, including TRBV6-2 and TRBV6-3, could not be distinguished by the 87-base-pair reads and were therefore excluded. Roughly uniform sequencing depth across donors was assumed in presence/absence analyses, although this assumption may not hold. CMV serostatus was the only immune exposure information available for the cohort. HLA typing was unavailable for some donors at each locus, so association tests used only the typed subset.

The TCR originated in a woman between 40 and 50 years old in good health and CMV-seropositive. Source material: PBMCs. The chain was built from TRBV13 and TRBJ2-3; 7 nucleotides in the junction match TRBD2. The base sequence is TGTGCCAGCAGCGAAACTAGCGTATACGATACGCAGTATTTT. This sequence encodes CASSETSVYDTQYF.